This T cell receptor beta chain was observed in a study of cytomegalovirus exposure and HLA in healthy donors (dated by TCRdb to about 2017). At the level of the whole study: In an earlier analysis of 587 of the donors, around 290 Gb of sequence data and 117 million unique TCR beta sequences from about 179 million T cells were reported. An early release covering about 600 HLA-typed donors comprised 300 to 350 gigabases of sequencing data and 65 million to 100 million unique TCR sequences. Among the approximately 400 genotyped donors, approximately 81% belonged to the genetic ancestry cluster associated with self-reported Caucasian donors. The study was designed to test whether signatures of past pathogen exposure could be identified by cataloging public T cell receptors. The study used immunosequencing to profile the T cell repertoires of hundreds of subjects and linked those repertoires to cytomegalovirus serostatus. A separate validation cohort of over a hundred different subjects was used in addition to the approximately 640-subject first cohort. To predict cytomegalovirus infection status, the study brought together high-throughput TCR immunosequencing, statistical association of individual TCRs with disease status, and machine learning. To study patterns of TCR occurrence, a later analysis re-analyzed previously published TCR beta repertoires from under 750 donors and added high-resolution HLA genotyping. The later analysis used no new phenotypic data to find candidate immune exposures, relying instead on TCR beta sequences and their occurrence across donors. An earlier analysis of approximately 630 of the donors applied high-throughput TCR beta sequencing to assess whether each TCR beta V gene segment acted as functional or pseudogenic. Donor age, sex, ethnicity and CMV serostatus were collected together with the repertoire data. Genome-wide SNP genotypes for about 55% of the roughly 670 donors were used in a later genetic analysis, which treated that subset as a discovery cohort. All discovery cohort repertoires had been generated using a single sequencing platform. HLA typing covered class I and class II loci at four-digit resolution. The number of donors typed differed by locus, with about 629-630 for A, B, C, DRB1 and DQB1, approximately 500 for DQA1, 600 to 610 for DPA1, and about 450 for DPB1. Roughly five DR-DQ haplotypes were handled as single units for association and clustering because linkage in the cohort was strong. Among 300 to 500 genotyped donors of the cohort, an average of about 240,000 unique TCR beta nucleotide sequences was sequenced per donor, of which about 18% were non-productive. The study at large found these results: Some IMGT-functional V segments, including TRBV6-2 and TRBV6-3, could not be distinguished by the 87-base-pair reads and were therefore excluded. Cytomegalovirus status was reported to be diagnosed by the classifier with high specificity and sensitivity in both the original and validation cohorts. A later genetic analysis associated a missense DCLRE1C variant with V-gene and J-gene trimming of TCR beta chains, and an independent cohort replicated the association. This cohort had only TCR beta chains sequenced, and the lack of alpha or paired-chain data limited which features could be detected. Compared with the 666-donor mean, donors in an Asian-associated ancestry cluster had fewer N-insertions in productive TCRs, according to a later genetic analysis. Because HLA typing was missing for some donors at each locus, association tests included only the typed subset. Roughly uniform sequencing depth across donors was assumed in presence/absence analyses, although this assumption may not hold. The authors suggested that the approach could potentially be generalized to other disease states and immunological phenotypes. In a later analysis, several top co-occurrence clusters were reported to appear linked to parvovirus B19, influenza, CMV and Epstein-Barr virus. Most TCR sequences were observed very rarely across donors, whereas some public TCRs were present in many individuals. Because counts were too low, roughly 17 rarely observed V segments, including chromosome 9 orphons, were left out of the earlier analysis of about 500 of the donors. According to a later analysis, most CMV-associated TCR beta chains appeared to be HLA-restricted, and the HLA associations seemed to be driven largely by CMV exposure. Broadly in line with IMGT annotations, most TCR beta V segments showed up in productive rearrangements about 87% or about 30% of the time in an earlier analysis of several hundred of the donors. A cluster of highly shared sequence variants was judged likely to be a technical artifact of the sequencing pipeline. Assigning TCR associations to individual alleles was difficult when HLA alleles, especially DR and DQ, strongly co-occurred. According to a later analysis, TCR association rates differed among HLA loci, with DRB1 alleles showing the most associated TCRs and HLA-C alleles showing the fewest. Three of the identified cytomegalovirus-associated TCR beta chains were confirmed in vitro to be specific for cytomegalovirus antigens. The study gave a list of under 200 TCR beta chains associated with cytomegalovirus. A further reported finding was that TCR beta sequences accurately predicted the HLA-A and HLA-B alleles for most subjects in the first cohort. CMV serostatus was the only immune exposure information available for the cohort. A later analysis associated 16,951 TCR beta sequences with specific HLA alleles at a false discovery rate of 0.05. Linkage disequilibrium might explain the correlated functional status among segregating V segments, but an unknown experimental factor could not be excluded. In a later analysis, HLA-associated TCR beta chains were found to be more clonally expanded and to have lower generation probabilities than equally common non-associated chains.

The protocol used for the library was the immunoSEQ multiplex PCR assay. A mixture of 60 forward primers for TCR Vbeta segments and 13 reverse primers for TCR Jbeta segments was used in the multiplex PCR. A multiplex PCR assay on genomic DNA amplified the CDR3 region of rearranged TCR beta genes. The Illumina HiSeq System was used to sequence the amplified TCR beta libraries as 87-base-pair reads. Per the original workflow: Across the roughly 600 repertoires, a later analysis counted approximately 83 million unique TCR beta chains, 8.5 million to 12 million of which were shared by at least two donors. To remove PCR and sequencing errors, raw reads were error-corrected and collapsed into unique sequences using a nearest-neighbor algorithm that merged closely related sequences. CDR3 sequences were aligned to IMGT reference sequences to assign V, D and J gene segments. For a sequence to be retained, a match of at least six nucleotides to both a V gene segment and a J gene segment was required. A rearrangement counted as productive if the CDR3 had no stop codons and remained in frame with V and J, and every other rearrangement counted as non-productive. Following IMGT convention, CDR3 was defined as the stretch from the second conserved V-encoded cysteine to the conserved J-encoded phenylalanine. In an earlier analysis of around 600 of the donors, sequences lacking an unambiguous match to a single V gene segment were excluded. In an earlier analysis of more than 500 of the donors, a V segment was called functional when productive rearrangements were above 56.7%, and segregating when the standard deviation between donors exceeded 5%. A statistical classification framework was built for diagnosing cytomegalovirus status from the catalog of TCR beta chain sequences. V and J gene assignment, in a later analysis, came from comparing TCR nucleotide sequences with IMGT/GENE-DB human TR gene sequences. In a later analysis, CDR3 sequences and most-parsimonious VDJ recombination scenarios were assigned using the TCRdist pipeline. In a later analysis, each TCR beta chain was defined by its CDR3 amino acid sequence together with its V-gene family, and reads without a unique V-gene family were excluded. A later analysis removed 500 to 650 highly shared, low-generation-probability nucleotide sequences to deal with suspected cross-contamination and a sequencing artifact. A later analysis calculated a clonal expansion index for each public chain from normalized within-repertoire ranks of inferred template counts. Generation probabilities in a later analysis came from a VDJ recombination model fitted to out-of-frame rearrangements, and those results were checked against IGoR. In a later analysis, hypergeometric tests were used to score TCR-TCR, TCR-HLA and TCR-CMV co-occurrence, with a repertoire-size bias correction applied to TCR pairs. In a later analysis, false discovery rates were estimated by permuting HLA or CMV assignments 20 times. In a later analysis, co-occurring TCRs were grouped with DBSCAN, and TCRdist sequence similarity was added when clustering was performed within HLA-allele-positive subsets. Repertoires with fewer than 30,000 or more than 120,000 public chains, plus five repertoires with anomalous nucleotide sharing, were excluded from co-occurrence clustering. As stored in TCRdb, this immuneACCESS dataset retains in-frame rearrangements with V and J assigned. A fraction of the clones does not appear; measured against another copy, unresolved V genes explain less than half of the discrepancy, and the remainder lacks a known reason. V and J calls and clone size come straight from that table; D and trimming were deduced from the DNA. A total of approximately 170,000 clones appear in this sample, over 70% of them only once. 1% to 1.5% of the sample goes to the ten largest clones.

The cohort consisted of hundreds of healthy bone marrow donors. At the time of sampling, all cohort members were nominally healthy, though unrecorded immune exposures were likely present. The donor was CMV seropositive and belonged to the group of 270 or so seropositive cohort members. Every donor gave a peripheral blood sample, and the peripheral blood mononuclear cells from that sample were used for TCR beta sequencing. The Qiagen DNeasy Blood Extraction Kit was used to extract genomic DNA from the blood cell samples. Worth noting for this clone: There is no known antigen for this receptor. One base away there is no much larger clone; base qualities are not given.

V lost 5 bases and J lost 5 bases; the stretch between them is 15 bases long. CDR1 and CDR2 are drawn from the germline V gene: MDHEN, SYDVKM. The CDR3 spans 14 residues, from the cysteine through the phenylalanine. The CDR3 DNA has 42 bases and is translated from base 1. The source is a middle-aged man in good health and CMV-seropositive. The V gene is TRBV28 and the J gene is TRBJ1-2; matching of 5 bases hints at TRBD1 as the D gene. Material for sequencing was PBMCs. The CDR3 in this case is CASSAPGGGYGYTF. The DNA reads TGTGCCAGCAGTGCCCCCGGGGGAGGGTATGGCTACACCTTC.